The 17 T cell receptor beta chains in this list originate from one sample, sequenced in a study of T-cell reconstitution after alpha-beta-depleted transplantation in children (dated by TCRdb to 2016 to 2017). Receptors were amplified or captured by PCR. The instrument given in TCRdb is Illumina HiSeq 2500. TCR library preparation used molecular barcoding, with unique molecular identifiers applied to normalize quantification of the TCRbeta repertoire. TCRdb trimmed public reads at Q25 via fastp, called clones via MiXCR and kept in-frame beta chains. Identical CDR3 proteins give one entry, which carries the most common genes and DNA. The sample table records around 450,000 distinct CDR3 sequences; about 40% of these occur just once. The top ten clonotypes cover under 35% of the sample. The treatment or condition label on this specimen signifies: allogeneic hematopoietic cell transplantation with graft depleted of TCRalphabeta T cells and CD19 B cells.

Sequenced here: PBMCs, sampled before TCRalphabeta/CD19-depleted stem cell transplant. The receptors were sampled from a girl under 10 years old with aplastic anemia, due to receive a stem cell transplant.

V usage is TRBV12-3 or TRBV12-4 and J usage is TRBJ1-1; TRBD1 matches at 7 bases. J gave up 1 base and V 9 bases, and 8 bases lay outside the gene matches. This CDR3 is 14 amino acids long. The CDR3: CASLSKGANTEAFF. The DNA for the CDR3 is TGTGCCAGTCTTTCGAAGGGGGCGAACACTGAAGCTTTCTTT.

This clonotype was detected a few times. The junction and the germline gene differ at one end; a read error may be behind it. CDR3 nucleotides: TGTGCCAGCAGTAGCACCCAGGGCAACCAGCCCCAGCATTTT. Amino acids: CASSSTQGNQPQHF. The chain links TRBV12-3 or TRBV12-4 to TRBJ1-5; D is possibly TRBD1 (5 bases). The CDR3 spans 14 residues.

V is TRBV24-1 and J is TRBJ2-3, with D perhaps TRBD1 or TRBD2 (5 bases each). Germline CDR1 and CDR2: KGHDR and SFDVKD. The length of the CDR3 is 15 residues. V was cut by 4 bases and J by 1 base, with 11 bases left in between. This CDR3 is CATSDPTAGTDTQYF. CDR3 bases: TGTGCCACCAGTGACCCGACAGCGGGCACAGATACGCAGTATTTT.

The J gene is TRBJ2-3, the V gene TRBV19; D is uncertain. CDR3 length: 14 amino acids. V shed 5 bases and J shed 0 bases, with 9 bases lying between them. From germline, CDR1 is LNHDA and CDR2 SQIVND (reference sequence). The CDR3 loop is CASSVELSTDTQYF. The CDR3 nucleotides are TGTGCCAGTAGTGTGGAGCTCAGCACAGATACGCAGTATTTT. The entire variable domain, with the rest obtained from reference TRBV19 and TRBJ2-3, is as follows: DGGITQSPKYLFRKEGQNVTLSCEQNLNHDAMYWYRQDPGQGLRLIYYSQIVNDFQKGDIAEGYSVSREKKESFPLTVTSAQKNPTAFYLCASSVELSTDTQYFGPGTRLTVL.

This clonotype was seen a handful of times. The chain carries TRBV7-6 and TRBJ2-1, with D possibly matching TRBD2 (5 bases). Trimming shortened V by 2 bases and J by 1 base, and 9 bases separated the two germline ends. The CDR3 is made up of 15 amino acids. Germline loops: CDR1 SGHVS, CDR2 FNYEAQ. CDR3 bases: TGTGCCAGCAGCTTACAACGGGGTTCCTACAATGAGCAGTTCTTC. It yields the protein CASSLQRGSYNEQFF. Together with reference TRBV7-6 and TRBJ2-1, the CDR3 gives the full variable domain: GAGVSQSPRYKVTKRGQDVALRCDPISGHVSLYWYRQALGQGPEFLTYFNYEAQQDKSGLPNDRFSAERPEGSISTLTIQRTEQRDSAMYRCASSLQRGSYNEQFFGPGTRLTVL.

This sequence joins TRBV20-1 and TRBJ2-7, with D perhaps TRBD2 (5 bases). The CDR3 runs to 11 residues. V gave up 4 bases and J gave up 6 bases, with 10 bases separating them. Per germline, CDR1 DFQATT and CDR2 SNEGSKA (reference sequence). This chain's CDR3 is CSATFRGEQYF. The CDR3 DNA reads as TGCAGTGCTACCTTCCGGGGCGAGCAGTACTTC.

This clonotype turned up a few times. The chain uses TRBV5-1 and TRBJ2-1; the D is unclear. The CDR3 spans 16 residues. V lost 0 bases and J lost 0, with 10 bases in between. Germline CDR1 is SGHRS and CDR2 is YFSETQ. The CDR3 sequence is CASSLGRRSSYNEQFF. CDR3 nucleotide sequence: TGCGCCAGCAGCTTGGGTAGAAGGAGCTCCTACAATGAGCAGTTCTTC.

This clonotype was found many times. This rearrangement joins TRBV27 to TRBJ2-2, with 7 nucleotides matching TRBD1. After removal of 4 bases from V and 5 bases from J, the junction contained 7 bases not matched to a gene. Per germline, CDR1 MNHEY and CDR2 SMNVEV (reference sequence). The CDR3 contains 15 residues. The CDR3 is CASSSRQGRTGELFF. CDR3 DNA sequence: TGTGCCAGCAGTTCAAGACAGGGTAGGACCGGGGAGCTGTTTTTT.

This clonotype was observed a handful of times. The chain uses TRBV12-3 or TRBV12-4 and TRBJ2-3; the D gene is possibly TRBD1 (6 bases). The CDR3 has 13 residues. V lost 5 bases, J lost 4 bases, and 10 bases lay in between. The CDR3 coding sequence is TGTGCCAGCAGTATCGGACAGCCAGATACGCAGTATTTT. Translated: CASSIGQPDTQYF.

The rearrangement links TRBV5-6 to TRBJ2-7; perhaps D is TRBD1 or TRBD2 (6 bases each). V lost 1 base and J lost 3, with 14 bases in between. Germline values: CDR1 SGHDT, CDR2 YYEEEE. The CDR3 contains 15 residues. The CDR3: CASSLHDRRDYEQYF. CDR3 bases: TGTGCCAGCAGCTTGCACGACAGGCGGGACTACGAGCAGTACTTC.

The CDR3 region is CASRLTAGGPYEQYF. The CDR3 nucleotides read TGTGCCAGCAGACTTACCGCCGGGGGCCCCTACGAGCAGTACTTC. The J gene is TRBJ2-7, the V gene TRBV6-1; D may be TRBD1 or TRBD2 (6 bases each). CDR1 and CDR2 from the germline V gene are MNHNS and SASEGT. Trimming shortened V by 6 bases and J by 2 bases, and 17 bases separated the two germline ends. This CDR3 comprises 15 residues.

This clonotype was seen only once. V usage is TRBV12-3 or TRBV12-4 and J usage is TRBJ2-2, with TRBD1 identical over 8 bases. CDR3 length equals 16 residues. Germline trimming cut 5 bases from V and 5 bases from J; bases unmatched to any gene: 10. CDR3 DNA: TGTGCCAGCAGTGGTCGTCCGGACAGGGCAACCGGGGAGCTGTTTTTT. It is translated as CASSGRPDRATGELFF.

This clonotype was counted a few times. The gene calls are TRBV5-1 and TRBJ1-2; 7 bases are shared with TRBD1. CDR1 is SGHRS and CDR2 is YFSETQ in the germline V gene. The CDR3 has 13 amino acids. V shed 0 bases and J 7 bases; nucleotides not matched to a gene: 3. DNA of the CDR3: TGCGCCAGCAGCTTGGGGACAGGCCTTGGCTACACCTTC. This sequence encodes CASSLGTGLGYTF.

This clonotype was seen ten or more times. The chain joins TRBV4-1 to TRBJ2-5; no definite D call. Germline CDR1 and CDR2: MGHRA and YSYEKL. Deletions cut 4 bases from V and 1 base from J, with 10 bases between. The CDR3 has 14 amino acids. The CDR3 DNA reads TGCGCCAGCAGCCCCTTTCGGGCCCAAGAGACCCAGTACTTC. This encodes CASSPFRAQETQYF.

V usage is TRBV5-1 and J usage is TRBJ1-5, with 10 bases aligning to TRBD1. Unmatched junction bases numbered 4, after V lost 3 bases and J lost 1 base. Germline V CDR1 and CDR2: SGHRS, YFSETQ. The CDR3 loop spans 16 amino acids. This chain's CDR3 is CASSSGGQGSNQPQHF. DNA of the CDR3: TGCGCCAGCAGCTCAGGGGGACAGGGGAGCAATCAGCCCCAGCATTTT.

The CDR3 nucleotides read TGTGCCAGCCAAGGGGTCTACGAGCAGTACTTC. Protein: CASQGVYEQYF. The V gene is TRBV6-5, the J gene TRBJ2-7, with D tentatively TRBD1 (5 bases). Germline CDR1 and CDR2: MNHEY and SVGAGI. The V and J ends lost 8 bases and 3 bases respectively, with 8 bases between them. This CDR3 region has 11 residues.

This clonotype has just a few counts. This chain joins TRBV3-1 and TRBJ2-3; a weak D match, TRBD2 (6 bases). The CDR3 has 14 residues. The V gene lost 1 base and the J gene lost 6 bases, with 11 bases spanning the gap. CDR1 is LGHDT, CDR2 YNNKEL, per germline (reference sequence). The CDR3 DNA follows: TGTGCCAGCAGCCAAGTGGGGGGTCCCGATACGCAGTATTTT. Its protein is CASSQVGGPDTQYF.